These 10 T cell receptor beta chains were all obtained from the same sample, sequenced in a study of blood T cell repertoires in COVID-19. Only in-frame clones appear in the TCRdb table, and some are missing; sequencing was by immunoSEQ multiplex PCR. Of 70,000 or so clones in the sample, more than 75% are singletons; the top ten hold about 9%. The sequenced sample consisted of peripheral blood. The receptors come from a human donor in a cohort sampled during active COVID-19.

The chain recombines TRBV3-1 (or the pseudogene TRBV3-2) with TRBJ1-2, with 8 bases matching TRBD1. CDR3 length: 14 amino acids. Germline V gives CDR1 LGHDT, CDR2 YNNKEL (reference sequence). Unmatched junction bases numbered 4, after V lost 1 base and J lost 6 bases. The chain's CDR3 is CASSQANRGNGYTF. CDR3 in DNA: TGTGCCAGCAGCCAAGCTAACAGGGGGAATGGCTACACCTTC.

This chain's CDR3 is CASSPLNDRVYGYTF. Here the CDR3 DNA reads TGTGCCAGCAGCCCTCTCAATGACAGGGTCTATGGCTACACCTTC. The V call is TRBV5-4, the J call TRBJ1-2; TRBD1 agrees at 7 bases. The CDR3 sequence is 15 residues long. After removal of 4 bases from V and 4 bases from J, the junction contained 10 bases not matched to a gene. Per the germline V gene, CDR1 is SGHNT and CDR2 is YYREEE (reference sequence).

The V gene is TRBV2, the J gene TRBJ2-6; D possibly corresponds to TRBD1 (5 bases). CDR3 length: 16 residues. Germline V gene data show CDR1 as SNHLY and CDR2 as FYNNEI. V lost 5 bases and J 4 bases, leaving 15 bases between the germline ends. The CDR3, as DNA: TGTGCCAGCAGTCGTAGGGGCGCCAGCGGGGCCAACGTCCTGACTTTC. Amino acid sequence: CASSRRGASGANVLTF.

The rearrangement joins TRBV6-2 or TRBV6-3 to TRBJ2-7; D gene uncertain. CDR1 and CDR2 (germline): MNHEY, SVGEGT. This CDR3 spans 15 amino acids. V lost 0 bases and J 0 bases, leaving 9 bases between the germline ends. The CDR3 spells CASSYSIRSSYEQYF. DNA for the CDR3: TGTGCCAGCAGTTACTCGATTAGATCCTCCTACGAGCAGTACTTC.

In its sample, this clone was seen a few times. This chain joins TRBV5-6 and TRBJ1-6; 9 bases are a match to TRBD1. Losses at the gene ends were 1 base for V and 8 bases for J; bases not matched to a gene: 7. The CDR3 covers 16 residues. Germline values: CDR1 SGHDT, CDR2 YYEEEE. The chain's CDR3 is CASSLTQDRGYSPLHF. The CDR3 bases are TGTGCCAGCAGCTTGACCCAAGACAGGGGGTATTCACCCCTCCACTTT.

This clone was found many times. J is TRBJ2-2 and V is TRBV6-6; 10 bases map to TRBD1. The V and J ends lost 6 bases and 6 bases, in that order; junction bases with no gene match: 7. Germline values: CDR1 MNHNY, CDR2 SVGAGI (reference sequence). The CDR3 runs 15 residues. CDR3 residues: CASRFGTGDAGELFF. The DNA for the CDR3 is TGTGCCAGCAGGTTCGGGACAGGGGACGCCGGGGAGCTGTTTTTT.

The chain combines TRBV4-2 with TRBJ2-7, with TRBD2 matching 8 bases. This CDR3 spans 16 amino acids. The V gene end was trimmed by 3 bases and the J gene end by 0 bases; junction bases not matched to a gene: 7. Per the germline V gene, CDR1 is LGHNA and CDR2 is YNFKEQ. The CDR3 DNA sequence: TGTGCCAGCAGCCAGGCTAGCGGGCTGAGCTCCTACGAGCAGTACTTC. It codes for CASSQASGLSSYEQYF.

CDR3: CASSARRGTEAFF. The CDR3 DNA follows: TGTGCCAGCAGCGCGAGGCGGGGCACTGAAGCTTTCTTT. The chain has TRBV7-8 and TRBJ1-1; D is undetermined. V was cut by 5 bases and J by 4 bases, with 11 bases left in between. Germline assignment: CDR1 SGHVS and CDR2 FQNEAQ. The CDR3 consists of 13 residues.

This chain connects TRBV27 to TRBJ2-7; tentative D call: TRBD2 (5 bases). Per the germline V gene, CDR1 is MNHEY and CDR2 is SMNVEV (reference sequence). This CDR3 has 13 amino acids. Trimming pared 0 bases from V and 7 bases from J, leaving 10 bases between. The CDR3 loop reads CASSLSGVGEQYF. Here the CDR3 DNA reads TGTGCCAGCAGTTTATCGGGAGTTGGGGAGCAGTACTTC.

The CDR3 bases are TGTGCCAGCAGTTCATACCGTGGAGGGGGCGATGAGTTCTTC. Encoded protein: CASSSYRGGGDEFF. This rearrangement joins TRBV27 to TRBJ2-1, with D tentatively TRBD1 (7 bases). Germline V gene sequence: CDR1 MNHEY, CDR2 SMNVEV (reference sequence). The CDR3 is made up of 14 amino acids. Trimming shortened V by 4 bases and J by 14 bases, and 21 bases separated the two germline ends.